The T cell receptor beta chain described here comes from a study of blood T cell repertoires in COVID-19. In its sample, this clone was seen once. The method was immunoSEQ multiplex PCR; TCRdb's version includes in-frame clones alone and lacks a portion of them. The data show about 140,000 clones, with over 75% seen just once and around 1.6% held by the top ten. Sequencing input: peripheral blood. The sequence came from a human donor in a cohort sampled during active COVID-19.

The CDR3 region is CSARWAETQYF. The CDR3 DNA follows: TGCAGTGCCAGATGGGCTGAGACCCAGTACTTC. The chain recombines TRBV20-1 with TRBJ2-5; D is undetermined. This CDR3 is 11 amino acids long. The V end lost 6 bases, the J end lost 5 bases, and 10 bases lay between the germline ends. The germline V gene encodes CDR1 DFQATT and CDR2 SNEGSKA (reference sequence).